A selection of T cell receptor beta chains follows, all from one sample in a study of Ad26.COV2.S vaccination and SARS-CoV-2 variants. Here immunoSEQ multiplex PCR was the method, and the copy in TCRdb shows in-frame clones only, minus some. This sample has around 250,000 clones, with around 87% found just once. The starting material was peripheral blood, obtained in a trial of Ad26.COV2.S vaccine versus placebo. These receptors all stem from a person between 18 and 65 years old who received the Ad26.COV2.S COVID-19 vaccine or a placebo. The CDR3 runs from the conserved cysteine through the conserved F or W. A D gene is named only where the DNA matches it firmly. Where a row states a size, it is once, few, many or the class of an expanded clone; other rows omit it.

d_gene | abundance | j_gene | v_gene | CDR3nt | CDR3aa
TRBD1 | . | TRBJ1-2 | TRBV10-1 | TGCGCCAGCAGTGAGTGGACAGGGGGAAGCTACACCTTC | CASSEWTGGSYTF
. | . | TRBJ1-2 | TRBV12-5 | TGTGCTAGTGGTTCCCCGGGACACCTTAACTATGGCTACACCTTC | CASGSPGHLNYGYTF
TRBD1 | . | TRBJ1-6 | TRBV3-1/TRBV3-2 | TGTGCCAGCAGCCAAGATCGGCGGACAGGTATCCACTTT | CASSQDRRTGIHF
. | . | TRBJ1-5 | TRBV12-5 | TGTGCTAGTGGTCCCCAAGATTATCAGCCCCAGCATTTT | CASGPQDYQPQHF
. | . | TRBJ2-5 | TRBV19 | TGTGCCAGTACTCGCCAGTACTTC | CASTRQYF
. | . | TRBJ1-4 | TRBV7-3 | TGTGCCAGCATGGGGACCCTCAAATCCGCAACTAATGAAAAACTGTTTTTT | CASMGTLKSATNEKLFF
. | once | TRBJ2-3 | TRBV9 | TGTGCCAGCAGCGTAGTGGGGATACCATACACAGATACGCAGTATTTT | CASSVVGIPYTDTQYF
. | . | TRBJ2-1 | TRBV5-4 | TGTGCCAGCAGAGGGGGTGGATCCTACAATGAGCAGTTCTTC | CASRGGGSYNEQFF
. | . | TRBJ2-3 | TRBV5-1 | TGCGCCAGCAGCTTGAGGAGGTCCCGCACAGATACGCAGTATTTT | CASSLRRSRTDTQYF
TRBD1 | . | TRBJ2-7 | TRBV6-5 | TGTGCCAGCCAGGGACAGGATTCCTACGAGCAGTACTTC | CASQGQDSYEQYF
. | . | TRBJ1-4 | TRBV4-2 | TGTGCCAGCAGCCTGGACAGCCGTAATGAAAAACTGTTTTTT | CASSLDSRNEKLFF
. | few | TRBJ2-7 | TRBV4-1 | TGCGCCAGCAGCCAAGACCCTCGGAGCGGGTTCCCCTACGAGCAGTACTTC | CASSQDPRSGFPYEQYF
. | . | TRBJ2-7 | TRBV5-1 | TGCGCCAGCAGCACCGGGGACGGCCCCTATGAGCAGTACTTC | CASSTGDGPYEQYF
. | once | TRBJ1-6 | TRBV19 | TGTGCCAGTAGTATCACAACAGGGTATAATTCACCCCTCCACTTT | CASSITTGYNSPLHF
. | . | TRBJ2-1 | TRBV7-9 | TGTGCCAGCAGCTTGGGGGATCTCTACAATGAGCAGTTCTTC | CASSLGDLYNEQFF
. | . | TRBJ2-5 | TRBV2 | TGTGCCAGCCAGGGGCAAGAGACCCAGTACTTC | CASQGQETQYF
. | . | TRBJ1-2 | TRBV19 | TGTGCCAGTAGTCCCCGGTGGGGAGGCCCCTATGGCTACACCTTC | CASSPRWGGPYGYTF
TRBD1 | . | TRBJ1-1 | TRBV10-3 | TGTGCCATCAGCGGACAGGGGGCGCCCGCGGACACTGAAGCTTTCTTT | CAISGQGAPADTEAFF
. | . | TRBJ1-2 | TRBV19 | TGTGCCAGTAGTTCCCCAGGAGGGAACTATGGCTACACCTTC | CASSSPGGNYGYTF
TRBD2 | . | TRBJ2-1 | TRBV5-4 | TGTGCCAGCAGCTTGGGTGGGAGGGGATCCTACAATGAGCAGTTCTTC | CASSLGGRGSYNEQFF
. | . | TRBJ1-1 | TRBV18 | TGTGCCAGCTCACCCCCGGGGCTCGGAGGGCCTGAAGCTTTCTTT | CASSPPGLGGPEAFF
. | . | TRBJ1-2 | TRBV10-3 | TGTGCCATCAGTGCCAGGGGCGCTAACTATGGCTACACCTTC | CAISARGANYGYTF
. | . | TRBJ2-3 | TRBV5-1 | TGCGCCAGCAGCGCCTTCCGTGGCGGGAGCACAGATACGCAGTATTTT | CASSAFRGGSTDTQYF
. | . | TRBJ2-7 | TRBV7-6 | TGTGCCAGCAGCTTAGAAGAGGCCAGGGTGAGCGAGCAGTACTTC | CASSLEEARVSEQYF
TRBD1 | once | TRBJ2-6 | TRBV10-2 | TGCGCCACCACTCGGACAGGGGTGGCCAACGTCCTGACTTTC | CATTRTGVANVLTF
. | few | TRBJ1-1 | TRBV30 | TGTGCCTGGCTCCGAAGGGAATTCGGCACTGAAGCTTTCTTT | CAWLRREFGTEAFF
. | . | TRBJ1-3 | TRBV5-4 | TGTGCCAGCAGCCTGGTGGGTGGAAACACCATATATTTT | CASSLVGGNTIYF
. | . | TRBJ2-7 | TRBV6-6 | TGTGCCAGCAGTTACCGTGGGGGGTACGAGCAGTACTTC | CASSYRGGYEQYF
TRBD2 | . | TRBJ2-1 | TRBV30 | TGTGCCTGGAGTGGACTAGCGGTTTCGAGCTCCTACAATGAGCAGTTCTTC | CAWSGLAVSSSYNEQFF
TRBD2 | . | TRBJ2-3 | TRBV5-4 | TGTGCCAGCTCGAAACAAGCGGGAGGGTTAGATACGCAGTATTTT | CASSKQAGGLDTQYF
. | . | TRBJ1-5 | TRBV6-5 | TGTGCCAGCAGTACCTGGAATCAGCCCCAGCATTTT | CASSTWNQPQHF
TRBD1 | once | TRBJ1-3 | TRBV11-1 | TGTGCCAGCAGCCCATGGACAGGGGCGGACGGAAACACCATATATTTT | CASSPWTGADGNTIYF
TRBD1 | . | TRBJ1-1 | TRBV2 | TGTGCCAGCAGTACCATGGACAGGGAAGCTTTCTTT | CASSTMDREAFF
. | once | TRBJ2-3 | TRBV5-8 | TGTGCCAGCATCACCGGGAACCGGGGGCTAGCCCCCCAAGAAGATACGCAGTATTTT | CASITGNRGLAPQEDTQYF
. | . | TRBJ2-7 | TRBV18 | TGTGCCAGCTCACCGATACAGGGAGGTACGGTTGGCTCCTACGAGCAGTACTTC | CASSPIQGGTVGSYEQYF
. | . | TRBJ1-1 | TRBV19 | TGTGCCAGTAGTATACAGGGCCGGGGGACTGAAGCTTTCTTT | CASSIQGRGTEAFF
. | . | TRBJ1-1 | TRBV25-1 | TGTGCCAGCAGTCCAAACGGGAACACTGAAGCTTTCTTT | CASSPNGNTEAFF
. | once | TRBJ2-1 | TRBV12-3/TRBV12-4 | TGTGCCAGCAGTTTAGAGGGGCTCGGGCAGTTCTTC | CASSLEGLGQFF
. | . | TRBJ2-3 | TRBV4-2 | TGTGCCAGCAGCCAAGTCGGGCAGGGGAGGACAGATACGCAGTATTTT | CASSQVGQGRTDTQYF
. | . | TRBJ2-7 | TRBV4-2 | TGTGCCAGCAGCCAAGGTCGGGAGCAGTACTTC | CASSQGREQYF
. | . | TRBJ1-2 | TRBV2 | TGTGCCAGCAGTGGAGGGCACGGTGGGACCTATGGCTACACCTTC | CASSGGHGGTYGYTF
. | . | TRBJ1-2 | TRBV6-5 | TGTGCCAGCGCCTGGGGCCGCGGCTATAATGGCTACACCTTC | CASAWGRGYNGYTF
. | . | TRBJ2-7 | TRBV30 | TGTGCCTGGAGTGTACAAGGGGACGAGCAGTACTTC | CAWSVQGDEQYF